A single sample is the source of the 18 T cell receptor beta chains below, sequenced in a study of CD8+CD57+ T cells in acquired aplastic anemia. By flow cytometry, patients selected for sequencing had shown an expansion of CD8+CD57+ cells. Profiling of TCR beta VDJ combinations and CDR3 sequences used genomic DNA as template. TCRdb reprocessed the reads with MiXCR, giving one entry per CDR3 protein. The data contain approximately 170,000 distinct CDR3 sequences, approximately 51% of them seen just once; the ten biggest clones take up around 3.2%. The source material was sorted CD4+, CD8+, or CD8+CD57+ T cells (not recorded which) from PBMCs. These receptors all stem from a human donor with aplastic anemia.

This chain's CDR3 is CASSEGTGTSGNTIYF. The CDR3 DNA reads as TGTGCCAGCAGTGAAGGGACAGGGACCTCTGGAAACACCATATATTTT. The chain combines TRBV6-1 with TRBJ1-3; 8 bases are a match to TRBD1. The CDR3 spans 16 residues. Germline CDR1 and CDR2: MNHNS and SASEGT. The V and J ends lost 1 base and 0 bases, in that order; junction bases with no gene match: 2.

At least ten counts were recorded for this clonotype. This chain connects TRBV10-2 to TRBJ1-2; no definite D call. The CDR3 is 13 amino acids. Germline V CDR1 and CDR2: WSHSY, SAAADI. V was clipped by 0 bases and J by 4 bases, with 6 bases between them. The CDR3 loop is CASSESTVYGYTF. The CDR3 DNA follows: TGCGCCAGCAGTGAGTCGACTGTCTATGGCTACACCTTC.

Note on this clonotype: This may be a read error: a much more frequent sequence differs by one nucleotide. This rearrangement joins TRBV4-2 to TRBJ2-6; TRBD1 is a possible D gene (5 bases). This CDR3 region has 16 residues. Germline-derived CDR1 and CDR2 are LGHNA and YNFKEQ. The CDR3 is CASSQERSSGADVLTF. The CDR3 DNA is TGTGCCAGCAGCCAGGAGAGGAGCTCTGGGGCCGACGTCCTGACTTTC.

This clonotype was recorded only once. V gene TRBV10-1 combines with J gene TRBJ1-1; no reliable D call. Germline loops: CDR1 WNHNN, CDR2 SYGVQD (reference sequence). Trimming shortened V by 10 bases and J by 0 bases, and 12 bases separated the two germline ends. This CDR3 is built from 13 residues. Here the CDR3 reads CATRREMNTEAFF. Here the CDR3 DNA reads TGCGCCACCAGACGGGAGATGAACACTGAAGCTTTCTTT.

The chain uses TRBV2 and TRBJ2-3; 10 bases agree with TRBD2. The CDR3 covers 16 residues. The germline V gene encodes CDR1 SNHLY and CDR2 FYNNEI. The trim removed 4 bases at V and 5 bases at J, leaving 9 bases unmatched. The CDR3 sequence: CASSAGAGGPGDTQYF. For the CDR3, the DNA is TGTGCCAGCAGTGCTGGAGCGGGGGGGCCTGGAGATACGCAGTATTTT.

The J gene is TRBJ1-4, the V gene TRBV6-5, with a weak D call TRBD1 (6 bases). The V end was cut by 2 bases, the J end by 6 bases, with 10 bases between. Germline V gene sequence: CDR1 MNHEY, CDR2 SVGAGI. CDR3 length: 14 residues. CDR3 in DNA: TGTGCCAGCAGTTACGGGACACAGTATGAAAAACTGTTTTTT. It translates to CASSYGTQYEKLFF.

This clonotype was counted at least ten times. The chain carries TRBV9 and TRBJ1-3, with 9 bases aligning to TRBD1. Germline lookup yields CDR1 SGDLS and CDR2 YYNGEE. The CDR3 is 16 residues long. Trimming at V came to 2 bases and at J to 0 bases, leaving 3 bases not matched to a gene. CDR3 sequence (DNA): TGTGCCAGCAGCGTCCGGGACAGGGACTCTGGAAACACCATATATTTT. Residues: CASSVRDRDSGNTIYF. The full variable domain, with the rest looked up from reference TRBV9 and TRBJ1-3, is DSGVTQTPKHLITATGQRVTLRCSPRSGDLSVYWYQQSLDQGLQFLIQYYNGEERAKGNILERFSAQQFPDLHSELNLSSLELGDSALYFCASSVRDRDSGNTIYFGEGSWLTVV.

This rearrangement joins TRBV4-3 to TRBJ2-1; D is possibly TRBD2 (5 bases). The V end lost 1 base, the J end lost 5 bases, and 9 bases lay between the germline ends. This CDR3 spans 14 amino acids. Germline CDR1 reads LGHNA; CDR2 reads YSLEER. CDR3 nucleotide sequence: TGCGCCAGCAGCCAAGTGACGACTAACAATGAGCAGTTCTTC. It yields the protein CASSQVTTNNEQFF.

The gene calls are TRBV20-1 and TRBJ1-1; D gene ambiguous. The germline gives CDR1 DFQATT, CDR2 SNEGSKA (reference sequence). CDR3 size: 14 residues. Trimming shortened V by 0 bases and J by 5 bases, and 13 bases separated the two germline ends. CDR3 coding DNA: TGCAGTGCTAGAGAACCCGGGGAGGGAACTGAAGCTTTCTTT. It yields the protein CSAREPGEGTEAFF.

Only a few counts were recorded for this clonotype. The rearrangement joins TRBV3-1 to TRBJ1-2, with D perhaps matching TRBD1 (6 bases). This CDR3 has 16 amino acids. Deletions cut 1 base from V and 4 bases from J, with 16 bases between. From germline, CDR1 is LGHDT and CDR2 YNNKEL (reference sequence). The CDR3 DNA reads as TGTGCCAGCAGCCAAGGAACAGGGAGTGTAGGCTATGGCTACACCTTC. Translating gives CASSQGTGSVGYGYTF. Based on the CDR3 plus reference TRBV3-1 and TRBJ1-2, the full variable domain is DTAVSQTPKYLVTQMGNDKSIKCEQNLGHDTMYWYKQDSKKFLKIMFSYNNKELIINETVPNRFSPKSPDKAHLNLHINSLELGDSAVYFCASSQGTGSVGYGYTFGSGTRLTVV.

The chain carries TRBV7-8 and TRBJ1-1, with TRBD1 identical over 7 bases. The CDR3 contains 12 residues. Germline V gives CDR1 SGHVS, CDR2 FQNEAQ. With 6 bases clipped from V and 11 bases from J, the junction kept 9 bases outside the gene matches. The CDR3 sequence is CASSYEGALAFF. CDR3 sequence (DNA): TGTGCCAGCAGTTACGAGGGGGCATTGGCTTTCTTT.

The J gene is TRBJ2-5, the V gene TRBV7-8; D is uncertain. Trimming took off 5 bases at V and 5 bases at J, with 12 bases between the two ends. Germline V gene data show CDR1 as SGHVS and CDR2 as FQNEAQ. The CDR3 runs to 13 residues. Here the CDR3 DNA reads TGTGCCAGCAGCCCCGACCTTTGGGAGACCCAGTACTTC. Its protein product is CASSPDLWETQYF.

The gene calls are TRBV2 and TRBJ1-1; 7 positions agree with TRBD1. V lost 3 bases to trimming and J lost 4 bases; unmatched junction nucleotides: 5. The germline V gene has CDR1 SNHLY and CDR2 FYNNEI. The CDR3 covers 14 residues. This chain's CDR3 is CASSEEGGFTEAFF. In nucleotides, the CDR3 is TGTGCCAGCAGTGAGGAAGGGGGCTTCACTGAAGCTTTCTTT.

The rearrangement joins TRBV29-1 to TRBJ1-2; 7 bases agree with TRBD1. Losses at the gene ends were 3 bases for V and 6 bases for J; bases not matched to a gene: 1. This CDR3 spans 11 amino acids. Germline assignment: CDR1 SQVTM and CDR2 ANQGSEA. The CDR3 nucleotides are TGCAGCGTTGAGACAGGGCATGGCTACACCTTC. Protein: CSVETGHGYTF.

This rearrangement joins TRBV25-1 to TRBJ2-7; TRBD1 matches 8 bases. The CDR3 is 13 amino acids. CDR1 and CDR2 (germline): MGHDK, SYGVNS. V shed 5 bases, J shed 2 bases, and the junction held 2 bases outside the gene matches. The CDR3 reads CASSLQGAYEQYF. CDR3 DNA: TGTGCCAGCAGTTTACAGGGGGCCTACGAGCAGTACTTC.

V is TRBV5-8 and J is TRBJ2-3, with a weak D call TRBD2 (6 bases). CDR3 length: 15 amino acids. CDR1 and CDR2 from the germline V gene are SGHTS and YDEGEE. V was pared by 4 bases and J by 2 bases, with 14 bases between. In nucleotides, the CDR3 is TGTGCCAGCAGCCTTGACGGGAGCTCCACAGATACGCAGTATTTT. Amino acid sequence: CASSLDGSSTDTQYF. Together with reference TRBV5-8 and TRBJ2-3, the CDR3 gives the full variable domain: EAGVTQSPTHLIKTRGQQATLRCSPISGHTSVYWYQQALGLGLQFLLWYDEGEERNRGNFPPRFSGRQFPNYSSELNVNALELEDSALYLCASSLDGSSTDTQYFGPGTRLTVL.

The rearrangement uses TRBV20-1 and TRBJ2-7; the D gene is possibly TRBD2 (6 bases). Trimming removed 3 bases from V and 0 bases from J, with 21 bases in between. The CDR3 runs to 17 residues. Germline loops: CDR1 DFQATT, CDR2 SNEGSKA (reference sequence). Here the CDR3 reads CSASLGTVGLRSYEQYF. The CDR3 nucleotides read TGCAGTGCTAGTTTAGGGACGGTGGGACTTCGCTCCTACGAGCAGTACTTC.

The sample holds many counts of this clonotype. The CDR3 sequence: CASSLKGDRGAFF. CDR3 nucleotide sequence: TGCGCCAGCAGCCTGAAGGGGGACAGGGGAGCTTTCTTT. The rearrangement joins TRBV5-1 to TRBJ1-1, with 10 nucleotides matching TRBD1. This CDR3 region has 13 residues. Per germline, CDR1 SGHRS and CDR2 YFSETQ. J lost 10 bases, V lost 4 bases, and 7 bases had no gene match.